The clone carrying this T cell receptor beta chain was seen only a few times. The data stem from a study of shared clonotypes between healthy human individuals. It was at deep level that the assay was run. Repertoires were generated with immunoSEQ multiplex PCR, while TCRdb's copy carries only in-frame clones and drops some. The repertoire holds around 700,000 clones, with over 65% as singletons. Donors, healthy HIV-negative adults, lacked recent acute infections or vaccinations. J lost 3 bases, V lost 0 bases, and 4 bases had no gene match. CDR1 is ENHRY, CDR2 SYGVKD, per germline. The CDR3 totals 17 residues.

J is TRBJ1-5 and V is TRBV10-3; 11 positions match TRBD1. This receptor was identified in a young woman in good health. Sequencing input: memory CD4+ T cells sorted from blood. Subset reported: CD45RA-negative fraction. The CDR3 region has the DNA TGTGCCATCAGTGAGTCGATGGGACAGGGGGACAATCAGCCCCAGCATTTT. The encoded protein is CAISESMGQGDNQPQHF.